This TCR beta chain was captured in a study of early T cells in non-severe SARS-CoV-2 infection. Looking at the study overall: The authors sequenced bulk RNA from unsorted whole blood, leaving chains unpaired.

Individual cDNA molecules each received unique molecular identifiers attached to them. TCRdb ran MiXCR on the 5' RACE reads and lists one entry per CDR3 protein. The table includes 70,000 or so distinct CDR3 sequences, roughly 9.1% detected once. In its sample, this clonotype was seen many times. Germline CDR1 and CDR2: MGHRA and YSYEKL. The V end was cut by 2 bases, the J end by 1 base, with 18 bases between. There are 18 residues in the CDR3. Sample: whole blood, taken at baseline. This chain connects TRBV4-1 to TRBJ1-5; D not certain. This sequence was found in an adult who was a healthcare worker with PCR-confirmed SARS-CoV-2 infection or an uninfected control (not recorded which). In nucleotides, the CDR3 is TGCGCCAGCAGCCAATTCCCTACCCTTGGACTGAGCAATCAGCCCCAGCATTTT. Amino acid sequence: CASSQFPTLGLSNQPQHF.